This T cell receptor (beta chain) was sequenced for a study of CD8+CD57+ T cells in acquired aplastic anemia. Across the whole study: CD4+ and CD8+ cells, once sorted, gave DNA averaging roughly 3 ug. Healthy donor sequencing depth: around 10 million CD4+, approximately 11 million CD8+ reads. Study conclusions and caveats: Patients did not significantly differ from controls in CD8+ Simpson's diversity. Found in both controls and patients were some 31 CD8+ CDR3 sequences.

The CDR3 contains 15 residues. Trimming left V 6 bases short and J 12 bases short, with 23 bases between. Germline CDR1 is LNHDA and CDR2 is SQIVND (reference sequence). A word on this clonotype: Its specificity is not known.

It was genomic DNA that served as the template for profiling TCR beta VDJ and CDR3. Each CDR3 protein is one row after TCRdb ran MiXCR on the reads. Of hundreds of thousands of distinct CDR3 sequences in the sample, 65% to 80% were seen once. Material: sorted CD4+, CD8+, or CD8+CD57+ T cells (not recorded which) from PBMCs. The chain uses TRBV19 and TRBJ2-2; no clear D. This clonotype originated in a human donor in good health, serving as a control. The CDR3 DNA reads TGTGCCAGTAGCCAGCAAGGTGGTATGACCGAAAAGCTGTTTTTT. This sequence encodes CASSQQGGMTEKLFF.